This T cell receptor beta chain was profiled in a study of Ad26.COV2.S vaccination and SARS-CoV-2 variants. Study-wide background: The Ad26.COV2.S arm of the COV1001 trial was where the donor was placed.

TCRdb's table, derived via immunoSEQ multiplex PCR, lists solely in-frame clones and lacks some. The sample comprises about 500,000 clones, roughly nine tenths of which are singletons, and 1.7% rests with the top ten. This clone has a single count. Germline V lookup: CDR1 LNHDA, CDR2 SQIVND (reference sequence). The CDR3 runs 14 residues. The J segment lost 5 bases and the V segment lost 10 bases, leaving 7 bases of the junction unmatched. As for treatment: 19 received Ad26.COV2.S at low or high dose, single or two shots; 5 received placebo; per-sample allocation not given. It was on day 63 after the first vaccine or placebo injection that samples were taken. Donation came from an adult in Boston who was aged 18-55 years.

This TCR was recovered from a person aged 18-65 years who received the Ad26.COV2.S COVID-19 vaccine or a placebo. The V call is TRBV19, the J call TRBJ2-1, with TRBD2 matching 11 bases. Sequenced material: peripheral blood, taken in a trial of Ad26.COV2.S vaccine versus placebo. The CDR3 protein is CATQGLAVHNEQFF. The DNA for the CDR3 is TGTGCCACCCAGGGACTAGCGGTACACAATGAGCAGTTCTTC. Together with reference TRBV19 and TRBJ2-1, the CDR3 gives the full variable domain: DGGITQSPKYLFRKEGQNVTLSCEQNLNHDAMYWYRQDPGQGLRLIYYSQIVNDFQKGDIAEGYSVSREKKESFPLTVTSAQKNPTAFYLCATQGLAVHNEQFFGPGTRLTVL.